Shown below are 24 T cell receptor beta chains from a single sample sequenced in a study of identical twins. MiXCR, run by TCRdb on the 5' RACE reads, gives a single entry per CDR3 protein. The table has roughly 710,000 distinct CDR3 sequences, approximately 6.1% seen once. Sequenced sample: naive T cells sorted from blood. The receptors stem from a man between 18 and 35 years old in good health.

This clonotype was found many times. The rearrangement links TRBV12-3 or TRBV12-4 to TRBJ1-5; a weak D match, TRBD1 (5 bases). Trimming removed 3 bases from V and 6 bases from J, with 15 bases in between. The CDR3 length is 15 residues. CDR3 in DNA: TGTGCCAGCAGTTTTAAGGAGGGACTGCTTCAGCCCCAGCATTTT. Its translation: CASSFKEGLLQPQHF.

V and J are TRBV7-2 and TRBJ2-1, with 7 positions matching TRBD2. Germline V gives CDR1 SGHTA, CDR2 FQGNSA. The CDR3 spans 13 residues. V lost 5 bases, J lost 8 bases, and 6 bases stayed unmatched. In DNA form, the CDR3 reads TGTGCCAGCAGCCCCGGACTAGTATATGAGCAGTTCTTC. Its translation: CASSPGLVYEQFF.

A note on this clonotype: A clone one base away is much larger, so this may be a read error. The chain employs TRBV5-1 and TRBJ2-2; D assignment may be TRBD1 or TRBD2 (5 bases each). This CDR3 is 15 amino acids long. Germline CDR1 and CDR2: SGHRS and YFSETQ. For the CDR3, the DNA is TGCGCCAGCAGCCCGGGACGATCGAACACCCGGGAGCTGTTTTTT. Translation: CASSPGRSNTRELFF.

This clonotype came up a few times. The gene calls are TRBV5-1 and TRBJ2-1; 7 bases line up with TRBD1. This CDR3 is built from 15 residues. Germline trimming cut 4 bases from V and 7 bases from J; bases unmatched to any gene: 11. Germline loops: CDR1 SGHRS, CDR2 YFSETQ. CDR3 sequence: CASSHGQVPGNEQFF. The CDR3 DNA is TGCGCCAGCAGCCACGGACAGGTCCCAGGAAATGAGCAGTTCTTC.

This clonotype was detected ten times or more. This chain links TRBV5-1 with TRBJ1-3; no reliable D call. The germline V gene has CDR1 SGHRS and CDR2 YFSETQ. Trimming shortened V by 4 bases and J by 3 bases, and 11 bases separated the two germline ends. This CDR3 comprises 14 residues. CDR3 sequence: CASSLGNDGNTIYF. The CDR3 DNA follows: TGCGCCAGCAGCCTTGGGAACGATGGAAACACCATATATTTT. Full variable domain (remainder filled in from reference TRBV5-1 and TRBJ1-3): KAGVTQTPRYLIKTRGQQVTLSCSPISGHRSVSWYQQTPGQGLQFLFEYFSETQRNKGNFPGRFSGRQFSNSRSEMNVSTLELGDSALYLCASSLGNDGNTIYFGEGSWLTVV.

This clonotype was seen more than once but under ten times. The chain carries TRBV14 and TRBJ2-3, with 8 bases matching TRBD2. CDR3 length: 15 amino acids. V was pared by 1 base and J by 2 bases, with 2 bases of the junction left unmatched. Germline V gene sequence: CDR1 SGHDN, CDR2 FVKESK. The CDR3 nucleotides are TGTGCCAGCAGCCAAGGACTAGCGCACACAGATACGCAGTATTTT. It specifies CASSQGLAHTDTQYF.

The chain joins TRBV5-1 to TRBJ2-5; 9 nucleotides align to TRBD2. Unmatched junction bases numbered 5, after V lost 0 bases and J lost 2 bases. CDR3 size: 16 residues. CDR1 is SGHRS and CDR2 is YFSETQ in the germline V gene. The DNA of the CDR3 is TGCGCCAGCAGCTTGGAACCTAGCGGGACTCAAGAGACCCAGTACTTC. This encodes CASSLEPSGTQETQYF.

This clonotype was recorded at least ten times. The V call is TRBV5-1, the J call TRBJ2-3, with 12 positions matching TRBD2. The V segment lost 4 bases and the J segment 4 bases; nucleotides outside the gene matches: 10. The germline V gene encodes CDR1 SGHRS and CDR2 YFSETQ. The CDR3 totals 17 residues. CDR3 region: CASSPQTSGRRSDTQYF. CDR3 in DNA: TGCGCCAGCAGCCCTCAGACTAGCGGGAGAAGGTCAGATACGCAGTATTTT. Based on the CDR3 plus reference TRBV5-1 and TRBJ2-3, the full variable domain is KAGVTQTPRYLIKTRGQQVTLSCSPISGHRSVSWYQQTPGQGLQFLFEYFSETQRNKGNFPGRFSGRQFSNSRSEMNVSTLELGDSALYLCASSPQTSGRRSDTQYFGPGTRLTVL.

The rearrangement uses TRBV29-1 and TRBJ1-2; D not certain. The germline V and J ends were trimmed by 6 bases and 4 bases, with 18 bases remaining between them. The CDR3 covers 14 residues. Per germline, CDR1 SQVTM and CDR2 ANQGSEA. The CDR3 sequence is CSVLTRVSGYGYTF. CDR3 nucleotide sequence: TGCAGCGTCCTAACGAGGGTGTCGGGCTATGGCTACACCTTC.

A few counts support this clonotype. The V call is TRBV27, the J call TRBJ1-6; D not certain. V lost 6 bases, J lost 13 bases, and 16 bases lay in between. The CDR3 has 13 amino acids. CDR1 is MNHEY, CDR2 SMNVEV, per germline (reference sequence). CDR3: CASSAGPGSPLHF. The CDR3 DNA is TGTGCCAGCAGCGCTGGGCCTGGCTCGCCCCTCCACTTT.

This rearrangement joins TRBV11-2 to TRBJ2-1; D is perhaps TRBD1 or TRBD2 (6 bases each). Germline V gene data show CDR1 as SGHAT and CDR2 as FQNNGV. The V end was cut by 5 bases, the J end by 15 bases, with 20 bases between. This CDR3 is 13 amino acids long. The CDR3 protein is CASSPGGGPVTFF. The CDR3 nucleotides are TGTGCCAGCAGCCCCGGAGGGGGACCCGTAACGTTCTTC.

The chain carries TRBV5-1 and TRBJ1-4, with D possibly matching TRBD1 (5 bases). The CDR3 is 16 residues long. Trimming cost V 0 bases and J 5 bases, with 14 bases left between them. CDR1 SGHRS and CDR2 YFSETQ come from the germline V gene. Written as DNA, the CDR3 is TGCGCCAGCAGCTTGGCCAGGGCCTTGCAGAATGAAAAACTGTTTTTT. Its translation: CASSLARALQNEKLFF. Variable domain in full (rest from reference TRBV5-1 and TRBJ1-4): KAGVTQTPRYLIKTRGQQVTLSCSPISGHRSVSWYQQTPGQGLQFLFEYFSETQRNKGNFPGRFSGRQFSNSRSEMNVSTLELGDSALYLCASSLARALQNEKLFFGSGTQLSVL.

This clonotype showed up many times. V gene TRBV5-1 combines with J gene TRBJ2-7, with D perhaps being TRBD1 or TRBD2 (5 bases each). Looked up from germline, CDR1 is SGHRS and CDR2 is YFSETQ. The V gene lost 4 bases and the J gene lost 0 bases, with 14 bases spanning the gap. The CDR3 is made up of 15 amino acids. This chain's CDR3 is CASSLGTVASYEQYF. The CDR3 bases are TGCGCCAGCAGCCTGGGGACGGTGGCCTCCTACGAGCAGTACTTC.

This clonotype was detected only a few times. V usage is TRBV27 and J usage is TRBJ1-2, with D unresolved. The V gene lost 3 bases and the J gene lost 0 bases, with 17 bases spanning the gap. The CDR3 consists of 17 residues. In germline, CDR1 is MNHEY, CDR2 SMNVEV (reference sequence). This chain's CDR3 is CASSLLAENRANYGYTF. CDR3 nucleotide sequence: TGTGCCAGCAGTTTGCTGGCAGAGAACCGAGCTAACTATGGCTACACCTTC.

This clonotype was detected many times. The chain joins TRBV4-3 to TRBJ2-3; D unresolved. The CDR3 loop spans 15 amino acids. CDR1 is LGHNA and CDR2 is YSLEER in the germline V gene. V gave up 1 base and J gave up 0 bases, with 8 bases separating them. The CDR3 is CASSQVSPSTDTQYF. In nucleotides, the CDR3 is TGCGCCAGCAGCCAAGTCAGCCCTAGCACAGATACGCAGTATTTT.

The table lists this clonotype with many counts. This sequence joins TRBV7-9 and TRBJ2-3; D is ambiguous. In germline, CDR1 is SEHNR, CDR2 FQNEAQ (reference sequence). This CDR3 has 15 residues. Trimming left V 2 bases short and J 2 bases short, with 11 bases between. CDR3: CASSLRVSVTDTQYF. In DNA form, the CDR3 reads TGTGCCAGCAGCTTACGGGTCAGCGTCACAGATACGCAGTATTTT.

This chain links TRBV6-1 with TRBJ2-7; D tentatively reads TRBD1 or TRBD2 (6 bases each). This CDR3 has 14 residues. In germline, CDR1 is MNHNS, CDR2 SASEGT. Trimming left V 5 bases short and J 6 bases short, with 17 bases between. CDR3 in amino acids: CASSPDGGGPEQYF. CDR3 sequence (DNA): TGTGCCAGCAGTCCCGACGGAGGGGGGCCCGAGCAGTACTTC.

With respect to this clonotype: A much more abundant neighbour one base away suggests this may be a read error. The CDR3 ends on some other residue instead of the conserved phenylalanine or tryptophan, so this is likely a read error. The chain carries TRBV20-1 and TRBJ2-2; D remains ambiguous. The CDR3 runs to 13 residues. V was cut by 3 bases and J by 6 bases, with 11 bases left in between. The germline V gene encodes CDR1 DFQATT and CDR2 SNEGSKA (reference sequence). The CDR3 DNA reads TGCAGTGCTAGGGAAATACTGGCCGGGGAGCTGTTTTAT. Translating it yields CSAREILAGELFY.

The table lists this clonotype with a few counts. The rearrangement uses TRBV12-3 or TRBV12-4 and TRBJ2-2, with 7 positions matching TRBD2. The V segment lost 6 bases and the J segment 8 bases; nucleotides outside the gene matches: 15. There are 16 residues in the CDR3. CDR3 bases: TGTGCCAGCAGACCCTTCTCGGGGAGGGGTAAAGGGGAGCTGTTTTTT. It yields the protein CASRPFSGRGKGELFF.

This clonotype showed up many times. As DNA, the CDR3 is TGCAGTGCTCCTCGGACTAGCCAAGAGACCCAGTACTTC. Translation gives CSAPRTSQETQYF. The chain recombines TRBV20-1 with TRBJ2-5; 7 bases fit TRBD2. The CDR3 is made up of 13 amino acids. The V segment lost 5 bases and the J segment 1 base; nucleotides outside the gene matches: 4. Germline CDR1 DFQATT, CDR2 SNEGSKA (reference sequence).

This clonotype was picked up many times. The CDR3 nucleotides read TGTGCCAGCAGCCTAATGGGCTCTGGGGCCAACGTCCTGACTTTC. As protein: CASSLMGSGANVLTF. The chain couples TRBV12-3 or TRBV12-4 to TRBJ2-6; D gene uncertain. This CDR3 spans 15 amino acids. Trimming cost V 6 bases and J 0 bases, with 9 bases left between them.

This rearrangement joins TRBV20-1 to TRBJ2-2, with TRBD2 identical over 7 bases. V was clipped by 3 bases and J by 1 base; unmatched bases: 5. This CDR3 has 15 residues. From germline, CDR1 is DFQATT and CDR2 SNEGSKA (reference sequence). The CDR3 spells CSASRAGMNTGELFF. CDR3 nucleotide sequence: TGCAGTGCTAGCAGAGCGGGGATGAACACCGGGGAGCTGTTTTTT.

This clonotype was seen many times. The CDR3 region is CASSETPGGTYNEQFF. Here the CDR3 DNA reads TGCGCCAGCAGCGAAACCCCGGGGGGAACTTACAATGAGCAGTTCTTC. V usage is TRBV5-1 and J usage is TRBJ2-1, with 7 bases identical to TRBD2. The CDR3 extends over 16 amino acids. Germline CDR1 and CDR2: SGHRS and YFSETQ. Losses at the gene ends were 4 bases for V and 4 bases for J; bases not matched to a gene: 11.

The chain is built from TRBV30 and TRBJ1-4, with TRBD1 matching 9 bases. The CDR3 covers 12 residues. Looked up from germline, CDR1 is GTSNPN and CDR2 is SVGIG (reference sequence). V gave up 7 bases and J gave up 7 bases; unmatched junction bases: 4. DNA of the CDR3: TGTGCCTTGGACAGGGGAGGTGAAAAACTGTTTTTT. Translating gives CALDRGGEKLFF.